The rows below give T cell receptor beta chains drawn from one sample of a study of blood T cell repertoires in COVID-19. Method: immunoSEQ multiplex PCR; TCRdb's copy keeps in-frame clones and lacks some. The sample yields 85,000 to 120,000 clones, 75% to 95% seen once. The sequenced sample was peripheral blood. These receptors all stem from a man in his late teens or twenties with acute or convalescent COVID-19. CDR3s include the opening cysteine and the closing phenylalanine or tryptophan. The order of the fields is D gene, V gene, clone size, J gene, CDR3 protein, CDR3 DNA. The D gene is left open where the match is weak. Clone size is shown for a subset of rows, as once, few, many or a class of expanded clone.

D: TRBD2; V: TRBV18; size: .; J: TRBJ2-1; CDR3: CASSPEAGDYEQFF; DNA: TGTGCCAGCTCCCCGGAAGCGGGAGACTATGAGCAGTTCTTC
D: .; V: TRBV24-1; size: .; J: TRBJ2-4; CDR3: CATSNTRGTKNIQYF; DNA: TGTGCCACCAGTAACACCCGGGGTACCAAAAACATTCAGTACTTC
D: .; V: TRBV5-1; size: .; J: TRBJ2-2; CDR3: CASSSRRAGELFF; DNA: TGCGCCAGCAGCTCGAGGAGGGCCGGGGAGCTGTTTTTT
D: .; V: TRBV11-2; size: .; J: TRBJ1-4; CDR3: CASSLGGGNEKLFF; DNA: TGTGCCAGCAGCTTAGGGGGGGGTAATGAAAAACTGTTTTTT
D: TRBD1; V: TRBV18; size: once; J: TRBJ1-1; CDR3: CASSPITGQGTPEAFF; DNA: TGTGCCAGCTCACCTATCACGGGACAGGGGACGCCTGAAGCTTTCTTT
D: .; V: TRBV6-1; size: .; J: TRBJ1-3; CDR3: CASSEVGDRSSGNTIYF; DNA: TGTGCCAGCAGTGAAGTCGGAGACCGGAGCTCTGGAAACACCATATATTTT
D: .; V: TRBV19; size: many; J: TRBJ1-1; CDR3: CASKDRLYTEAFF; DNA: TGTGCCAGTAAGGACAGACTTTACACTGAAGCTTTCTTT
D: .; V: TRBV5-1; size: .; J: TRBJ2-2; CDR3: CASSLRQDNTGELFF; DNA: TGCGCCAGCAGCTTGCGACAGGACAACACCGGGGAGCTGTTTTTT
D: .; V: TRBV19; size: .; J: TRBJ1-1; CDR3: CASRPHPRMNTEAFF; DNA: TGTGCCAGTCGCCCCCACCCCAGGATGAACACTGAAGCTTTCTTT
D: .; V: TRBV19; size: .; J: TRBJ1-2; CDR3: CASSIDRTGVFYTF; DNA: TGTGCCAGTAGTATAGATCGGACGGGGGTCTTCTACACCTTC
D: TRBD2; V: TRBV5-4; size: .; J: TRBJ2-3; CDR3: CASSSGSGGAQADTQYF; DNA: TGTGCCAGCAGCTCAGGGAGCGGGGGGGCCCAGGCAGATACGCAGTATTTT
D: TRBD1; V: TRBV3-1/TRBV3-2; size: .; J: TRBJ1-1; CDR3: CASSSTGALNTEAFF; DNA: TGTGCCAGCAGCTCAACAGGGGCCTTGAACACTGAAGCTTTCTTT
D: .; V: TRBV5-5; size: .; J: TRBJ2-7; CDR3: CASSLEGGGSYYEQYF; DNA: TGTGCCAGCAGCTTGGAAGGAGGCGGGTCCTACTACGAGCAGTACTTC
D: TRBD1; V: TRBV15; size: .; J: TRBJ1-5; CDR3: CATSSDRDRLGNQPQHF; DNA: TGTGCCACCAGCAGTGATAGGGACAGGCTAGGCAATCAGCCCCAGCATTTT
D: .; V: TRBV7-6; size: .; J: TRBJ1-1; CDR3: CASSPDTTATEAFF; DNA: TGTGCCAGCAGTCCGGATACTACTGCCACTGAAGCTTTCTTT
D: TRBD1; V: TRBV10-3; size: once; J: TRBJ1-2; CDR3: CAISESGTGTVYGYTF; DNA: TGTGCCATCAGTGAGTCTGGGACAGGGACCGTATATGGCTACACCTTC
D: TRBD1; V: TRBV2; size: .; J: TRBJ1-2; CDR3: CASRPGQGAEGF; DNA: TGTGCCAGCCGACCGGGACAGGGGGCGGAGGGCTTC
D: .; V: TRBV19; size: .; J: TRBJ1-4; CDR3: CASSTRDTVFF; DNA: TGTGCCAGTAGTACCAGGGATACAGTGTTTTTT
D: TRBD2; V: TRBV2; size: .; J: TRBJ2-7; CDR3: CASKGRGGPLEQYF; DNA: TGTGCCAGCAAAGGTCGGGGGGGCCCGCTCGAGCAGTACTTC
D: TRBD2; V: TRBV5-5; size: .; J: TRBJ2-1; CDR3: CASSSYVGLAGGNEQFF; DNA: TGTGCCAGCAGCTCGTACGTAGGACTAGCGGGAGGCAATGAGCAGTTCTTC